Listed below are T cell receptor beta chains from one sample, sequenced in a study of Graves' ophthalmopathy and Graves' hyperthyroidism. TCRdb reprocessed the multiplex PCR reads via MiXCR and lists one record per CDR3 protein. The table has around 1.1 million distinct CDR3 sequences, about 38% seen once; the top ten hold roughly 11%. Sequencing used peripheral blood or thyroid tissue (not recorded which). All receptors come from an adult man with Graves' hyperthyroidism. Each CDR3 is given with its conserved first and last residue. Each record gives: clone size, J gene, D gene, V gene, CDR3 DNA, CDR3 protein. The D gene is left open where the match is weak. Size values are once, few and many counts, or a class for expanded clones, and some rows have none.

clone_size: few; j_call: TRBJ2-5; d_call: TRBD1; v_call: TRBV9; cdr3_nt: TGTGCCAGCAGCGCCATGGACAGGGTAAAGGGAGAGACCCAGTACTTC; cdr3_aa: CASSAMDRVKGETQYF
clone_size: many; j_call: TRBJ1-5; d_call: -; v_call: TRBV4-2; cdr3_nt: TGTGCCAGCAGCCAAGAATCGGGACCTCAGCCCCAGCATTTT; cdr3_aa: CASSQESGPQPQHF
clone_size: many; j_call: TRBJ1-1; d_call: -; v_call: TRBV19; cdr3_nt: TGTGCCAGTAGTATTAACCAGCCCGTGAACACTGAAGCTTTCTTT; cdr3_aa: CASSINQPVNTEAFF
clone_size: many; j_call: TRBJ1-3; d_call: -; v_call: TRBV11-2; cdr3_nt: TGTGCCAGCAGCCAAGGCGGGTCCTCTGGAAACACCATATATTTT; cdr3_aa: CASSQGGSSGNTIYF
clone_size: few; j_call: TRBJ1-5; d_call: -; v_call: TRBV6-5; cdr3_nt: TGTGCCAGCAGTTTTGGGGTGGATCGGCCCCAGCATTTT; cdr3_aa: CASSFGVDRPQHF
clone_size: -; j_call: TRBJ2-5; d_call: -; v_call: TRBV10-3; cdr3_nt: TGTGCCATCAGTGAGCTCCCTGGGGCGAGGGATCAAGAGACCCAGTACTTC; cdr3_aa: CAISELPGARDQETQYF
clone_size: -; j_call: TRBJ2-7; d_call: -; v_call: TRBV29-1; cdr3_nt: TGCAGCGTTGTTCGGACTGAGCCCTACGAGCAGTACTTC; cdr3_aa: CSVVRTEPYEQYF
clone_size: -; j_call: TRBJ1-5; d_call: -; v_call: TRBV29-1; cdr3_nt: TGCAGCGTTGTGCCCCTTCGAGGTCAGCCCCAGCATTTT; cdr3_aa: CSVVPLRGQPQHF
clone_size: -; j_call: TRBJ1-3; d_call: TRBD1; v_call: TRBV6-5; cdr3_nt: TGTGCCAGCAGTTACTCAGGGACAGGGGGCCTGAGCTCTGGAAACACCATATATTTT; cdr3_aa: CASSYSGTGGLSSGNTIYF
clone_size: -; j_call: TRBJ2-7; d_call: TRBD1; v_call: TRBV7-8; cdr3_nt: TGTGCCAGCAGCCCTAAGGCGGGACAGGGGACCTACGAGCAGTACTTC; cdr3_aa: CASSPKAGQGTYEQYF
clone_size: -; j_call: TRBJ1-1; d_call: TRBD1; v_call: TRBV5-6; cdr3_nt: TGTGCCAGCAGCTTGTTGCGGACAGGGGGCTACAACACAGCTTTCTTT; cdr3_aa: CASSLLRTGGYNTAFF
clone_size: -; j_call: TRBJ1-6; d_call: -; v_call: TRBV10-3; cdr3_nt: TGTGCCATCAGCGGGCCAGGGGCCTATAATTCACCCCTCCACTTT; cdr3_aa: CAISGPGAYNSPLHF
clone_size: -; j_call: TRBJ1-2; d_call: TRBD1; v_call: TRBV24-1; cdr3_nt: TGTGCCACCAGTGATCCCGGACAGGGGCGCGGCTACACCTTC; cdr3_aa: CATSDPGQGRGYTF
clone_size: many; j_call: TRBJ2-7; d_call: -; v_call: TRBV20-1; cdr3_nt: TGCAGTGCCCACTCCCCCCCGGGCGGGCAGTACTTC; cdr3_aa: CSAHSPPGGQYF
clone_size: -; j_call: TRBJ1-6; d_call: TRBD1; v_call: TRBV7-2; cdr3_nt: TGTGCCAGCAGCTCAGGGACAGGTTTTGGGAATTCACCCCTCCACTTT; cdr3_aa: CASSSGTGFGNSPLHF
clone_size: -; j_call: TRBJ2-2; d_call: -; v_call: TRBV6-5; cdr3_nt: TGTGCCAGCAGGAACCGGAAGCTGACCGGGGAGCTGTTTTTT; cdr3_aa: CASRNRKLTGELFF
clone_size: few; j_call: TRBJ1-3; d_call: -; v_call: TRBV11-1; cdr3_nt: TGTGCCAGCAGCTTATCGGACGGCTCTGGAAACACCATATATTTT; cdr3_aa: CASSLSDGSGNTIYF
clone_size: -; j_call: TRBJ1-1; d_call: -; v_call: TRBV5-1; cdr3_nt: TGCGCCAGCAGCAGGTTGTTGGCAGACGAAGCTTTCTTT; cdr3_aa: CASSRLLADEAFF
clone_size: -; j_call: TRBJ1-1; d_call: TRBD1; v_call: TRBV10-3; cdr3_nt: TGTGCCAGCAAGGGACAGCCAAGCACTGAAGCTTTCTTT; cdr3_aa: CASKGQPSTEAFF
clone_size: many; j_call: TRBJ1-6; d_call: TRBD1; v_call: TRBV5-8; cdr3_nt: TGTGCCAGCAGCCCCGGACAGGGACATTCACCCCTCCACTTT; cdr3_aa: CASSPGQGHSPLHF
clone_size: many; j_call: TRBJ2-7; d_call: TRBD1; v_call: TRBV5-6; cdr3_nt: TGTGCCAGCAGCTTTGCAGGGGGCGAGCAGTACTTC; cdr3_aa: CASSFAGGEQYF
clone_size: -; j_call: TRBJ1-2; d_call: -; v_call: TRBV6-5; cdr3_nt: TGTGCCAGCAGTTACTTGCAGAAGGATGGCTACACCTTC; cdr3_aa: CASSYLQKDGYTF
clone_size: few; j_call: TRBJ2-7; d_call: -; v_call: TRBV27; cdr3_nt: TGTGCCAGCACTCCCGGTAAGACCTACGAGCAGTACTTC; cdr3_aa: CASTPGKTYEQYF
clone_size: many; j_call: TRBJ2-7; d_call: TRBD1; v_call: TRBV7-7; cdr3_nt: TGTGCCAGCAGCTCCGGACAGGGGAGCTACGAGCAGTACTTC; cdr3_aa: CASSSGQGSYEQYF
clone_size: -; j_call: TRBJ1-4; d_call: -; v_call: TRBV7-9; cdr3_nt: TGTGCCAGCAGCTTAGCGCAGGCGGAAGCTAATGAAAAACTGTTTTTT; cdr3_aa: CASSLAQAEANEKLFF
clone_size: -; j_call: TRBJ1-1; d_call: -; v_call: TRBV29-1; cdr3_nt: TGCAGCGTGGCACAGAACATGAACACTGAAGCTTTCTTT; cdr3_aa: CSVAQNMNTEAFF
clone_size: -; j_call: TRBJ1-3; d_call: -; v_call: TRBV6-6; cdr3_nt: TGTGCCAGCAGCCGGGACGGGGGCTCTGGAAACACCATATATTTT; cdr3_aa: CASSRDGGSGNTIYF
clone_size: -; j_call: TRBJ1-6; d_call: -; v_call: TRBV2; cdr3_nt: TGTGCCAGCAGTGAGTCCAGGGCAGATTCACCCCTCCACTTT; cdr3_aa: CASSESRADSPLHF
clone_size: -; j_call: TRBJ2-5; d_call: -; v_call: TRBV28; cdr3_nt: TGTGCCAGCTATACCTCCTCTGGCCAGTACTTC; cdr3_aa: CASYTSSGQYF
clone_size: many; j_call: TRBJ2-7; d_call: -; v_call: TRBV11-2; cdr3_nt: TGTGCCAGCAGCCATGCGGTCTACGAGCAGTACTTC; cdr3_aa: CASSHAVYEQYF
clone_size: many; j_call: TRBJ1-2; d_call: -; v_call: TRBV4-3; cdr3_nt: TGCGCCAGCAGCCAAGATTTGGGTCAGGGCTACACCTTC; cdr3_aa: CASSQDLGQGYTF
clone_size: many; j_call: TRBJ1-5; d_call: -; v_call: TRBV7-2; cdr3_nt: TGTGCCAGCAGCTTAATAGGAACTCAGCCCCAGCATTTT; cdr3_aa: CASSLIGTQPQHF
clone_size: many; j_call: TRBJ1-6; d_call: -; v_call: TRBV7-9; cdr3_nt: TGTGCCAGCAGCTTAGAGGCGGGGAATTCACCCCTCCACTTT; cdr3_aa: CASSLEAGNSPLHF
clone_size: few; j_call: TRBJ2-2; d_call: TRBD2; v_call: TRBV10-3; cdr3_nt: TGTGCCATCAGTGAACGGACTAGCGGGAGGGCCAATACCGGGGAGCTGTTTTTT; cdr3_aa: CAISERTSGRANTGELFF
clone_size: -; j_call: TRBJ2-6; d_call: -; v_call: TRBV14; cdr3_nt: TGTGCCAGCAGCCAAGTTGGGGTCAACGTCCTGACTTTC; cdr3_aa: CASSQVGVNVLTF
clone_size: few; j_call: TRBJ2-7; d_call: TRBD2; v_call: TRBV7-6; cdr3_nt: TGTGCCAGCAGCTTAATAGCTGGCTTCGGGGGGTACGAGCAGTACTTC; cdr3_aa: CASSLIAGFGGYEQYF
clone_size: many; j_call: TRBJ2-5; d_call: TRBD1; v_call: TRBV19; cdr3_nt: TGTGCCAGTAGTACGACAGGGGGCCATGAGACCCAGTACTTC; cdr3_aa: CASSTTGGHETQYF
clone_size: -; j_call: TRBJ2-5; d_call: TRBD1; v_call: TRBV29-1; cdr3_nt: TGCAGCGCCTCGGGACAGGGGAGCAATCAGTACTTC; cdr3_aa: CSASGQGSNQYF
clone_size: -; j_call: TRBJ1-3; d_call: -; v_call: TRBV29-1; cdr3_nt: TGCAGCGTTCGGGGCAGGGATACTGGAAACACCATATATTTT; cdr3_aa: CSVRGRDTGNTIYF
clone_size: many; j_call: TRBJ2-7; d_call: TRBD1; v_call: TRBV6-4; cdr3_nt: TGTGCCAGCAGTGACTCGGACAGGGCCGAGCAGTACTTC; cdr3_aa: CASSDSDRAEQYF
clone_size: few; j_call: TRBJ2-2; d_call: -; v_call: TRBV9; cdr3_nt: TGTGCCAGCAGCGTAGCGGCAGGTACGAACACCGGGGAGCTGTTTTTT; cdr3_aa: CASSVAAGTNTGELFF
clone_size: many; j_call: TRBJ1-3; d_call: -; v_call: TRBV20-1; cdr3_nt: TGCAGTGCTAGAGGCTTAGAAACTGGAAACACCATATATTTT; cdr3_aa: CSARGLETGNTIYF
clone_size: many; j_call: TRBJ2-5; d_call: TRBD1; v_call: TRBV7-2; cdr3_nt: TGTGCCAGCAGCCCGGACAGGGGGATGGAGACCCAGTACTTC; cdr3_aa: CASSPDRGMETQYF
clone_size: -; j_call: TRBJ2-7; d_call: -; v_call: TRBV6-6; cdr3_nt: TGTGCCAGCAGTCCATGGACCGTAAGCTCCTACGAGCAGTACTTC; cdr3_aa: CASSPWTVSSYEQYF
clone_size: many; j_call: TRBJ1-6; d_call: -; v_call: TRBV19; cdr3_nt: TGTGCCAGTAGCGGACTGTTAAATTCACCCCTCCACTTT; cdr3_aa: CASSGLLNSPLHF
clone_size: -; j_call: TRBJ2-2; d_call: -; v_call: TRBV11-2; cdr3_nt: TGTGCCAGCAGCTCCCGGCCGAGGGAGCTGTTTTTT; cdr3_aa: CASSSRPRELFF
clone_size: -; j_call: TRBJ2-1; d_call: -; v_call: TRBV20-1; cdr3_nt: TGCAGTGCTAGAGCTACAGGACCGCAGTTCTTC; cdr3_aa: CSARATGPQFF
clone_size: -; j_call: TRBJ1-2; d_call: -; v_call: TRBV6-6; cdr3_nt: TGTGCCAGCAGTTATTACGTCCAGGCCCTATATGGCTACACCTTC; cdr3_aa: CASSYYVQALYGYTF
clone_size: many; j_call: TRBJ1-2; d_call: -; v_call: TRBV5-5; cdr3_nt: TGTGCCAGCAGCTCGGATGGACCCTGGGGCTACACCTTC; cdr3_aa: CASSSDGPWGYTF
clone_size: many; j_call: TRBJ1-1; d_call: -; v_call: TRBV29-1; cdr3_nt: TGCAGCTCTCGACAGATCACTGAAGCTTTCTTT; cdr3_aa: CSSRQITEAFF
clone_size: few; j_call: TRBJ1-6; d_call: -; v_call: TRBV12-3/TRBV12-4; cdr3_nt: TGTGCCAGCAGCCCCCCTCGCGGGGGTAATTCACCCCTCCACTTT; cdr3_aa: CASSPPRGGNSPLHF
clone_size: many; j_call: TRBJ1-6; d_call: -; v_call: TRBV15; cdr3_nt: TGTGCCACCAGCACTGAGATCAATTCACCCCTCCACTTT; cdr3_aa: CATSTEINSPLHF
clone_size: -; j_call: TRBJ1-5; d_call: TRBD1; v_call: TRBV5-6; cdr3_nt: TGTGCCAGCAGCTTAGGGACAGCCCGCAATCAGCCCCAGCATTTT; cdr3_aa: CASSLGTARNQPQHF